This is a list of T cell receptor beta chains from one sample in a study of T-cell reconstitution after alpha-beta-depleted transplantation in children. TCRdb reprocessed the PCR reads via MiXCR and lists one record per CDR3 protein. The sample includes approximately 290,000 distinct CDR3 sequences, approximately 10% of them seen just once. The sequencing used peripheral blood, collected 180 days after TCRalphabeta/CD19-depleted stem cell transplant. The receptors here all came from a male patient between 2 and 10 years old who had a stem cell transplant for chronic granulomatous disease, so the T cells may come from the graft donor. The CDR3 runs from the conserved cysteine through the conserved F or W. A D gene is named only where the DNA matches it firmly. Only some rows state a clone size, as once, few, many or a class for expanded clones.

v_call,clone_size,d_call,j_call,cdr3_aa,cdr3_nt
TRBV19,many,NA,TRBJ2-3,CASSWDGLARLMDTQYF,TGTGCCAGTAGTTGGGATGGGCTAGCCCGCCTAATGGATACGCAGTATTTT
TRBV15,NA,TRBD2,TRBJ2-7,CATSRDGGSEQYF,TGTGCCACCAGCAGAGATGGCGGGAGCGAGCAGTACTTC
TRBV11-2,many,NA,TRBJ2-3,CASSLDEVRGLSTDTQYF,TGTGCCAGCAGCTTAGATGAAGTGCGGGGCTTGAGCACAGATACGCAGTATTTT
TRBV5-1,many,TRBD2,TRBJ2-1,CASSLLGGPPYNEQFF,TGCGCCAGCAGCTTGTTGGGAGGGCCGCCCTACAATGAGCAGTTCTTC
TRBV7-6,once,TRBD2,TRBJ2-2,CASSLKRGANTGELFF,TGTGCCAGCAGCTTAAAGCGGGGGGCGAACACCGGGGAGCTGTTTTTT
TRBV5-4,NA,NA,TRBJ2-1,CASSLDLTGLGNEQFF,TGTGCCAGCAGCCTGGACTTAACCGGGTTGGGTAATGAGCAGTTCTTC
TRBV2,many,TRBD2,TRBJ2-1,CASIPRTSGSHEQFF,TGTGCCAGCATTCCGAGGACTAGCGGGAGCCATGAGCAGTTCTTC
TRBV18,many,TRBD2,TRBJ2-7,CASSPPSGRDEQYF,TGTGCCAGCTCACCGCCTAGCGGGAGGGATGAGCAGTACTTC
TRBV20-1,many,TRBD2,TRBJ2-3,CSAPSREARTDTQYF,TGCAGTGCGCCCTCGCGGGAGGCGAGGACAGATACGCAGTATTTT
TRBV29-1,many,TRBD2,TRBJ2-3,CSAYAVSGITDTQYF,TGCAGCGCCTACGCAGTTAGCGGGATCACAGATACGCAGTATTTT
TRBV7-2,many,NA,TRBJ1-1,CASSSPPGGTEAFF,TGTGCCAGCAGCTCGCCGCCAGGAGGCACTGAAGCTTTCTTT
TRBV12-3/TRBV12-4,many,NA,TRBJ2-3,CASSPGRGQGDTQYF,TGTGCCAGCAGCCCTGGCCGGGGGCAAGGAGATACGCAGTATTTT
TRBV9,many,NA,TRBJ1-5,CASSPTAYNQPQHF,TGTGCCAGCAGCCCAACGGCCTACAATCAGCCCCAGCATTTT
TRBV10-3,many,NA,TRBJ2-5,CAISESAGWKTQYF,TGTGCCATCAGTGAGTCGGCAGGGTGGAAGACCCAGTACTTC
TRBV7-3,many,NA,TRBJ2-5,CASSKTGGQQETQYF,TGTGCCAGCAGCAAAACGGGGGGACAACAAGAGACCCAGTACTTC
TRBV7-9,many,TRBD1,TRBJ2-7,CASSLEGTVRYEQYF,TGTGCCAGCAGCTTAGAGGGGACAGTGCGTTACGAGCAGTACTTC
TRBV7-9,NA,NA,TRBJ2-7,CASSFTLSYEQYF,TGTGCCAGCAGCTTCACGCTCTCCTACGAGCAGTACTTC
TRBV4-2,many,NA,TRBJ2-1,CASSGDFNEQFF,TGTGCCAGCAGCGGAGATTTCAATGAGCAGTTCTTC
TRBV7-9,many,NA,TRBJ2-3,CASSYPKSVTTDTQYF,TGTGCCAGCAGCTACCCCAAAAGCGTTACCACAGATACGCAGTATTTT
TRBV3-1,many,TRBD2,TRBJ2-3,CASSNSGRALDTQYF,TGTGCCAGCAGCAATAGCGGGAGGGCCCTAGATACGCAGTATTTT
TRBV20-1,few,NA,TRBJ2-1,CSARFPRRGSKGDNEQFF,TGCAGTGCTAGATTCCCCCGGCGAGGGAGTAAGGGCGACAATGAGCAGTTCTTC
TRBV5-1,many,NA,TRBJ2-7,CASSLSPGSTYEQYF,TGCGCCAGCAGCTTGAGCCCCGGCTCAACCTACGAGCAGTACTTC
TRBV3-1,many,NA,TRBJ2-5,CASSQGSGQPILYQETQYF,TGTGCCAGCAGCCAAGGCTCAGGACAGCCTATTTTGTACCAAGAGACCCAGTACTTC
TRBV15,many,TRBD2,TRBJ2-7,CATSRRGAYEQYF,TGTGCCACCAGCAGGCGGGGGGCTTACGAGCAGTACTTC
TRBV4-2,many,NA,TRBJ1-4,CASSQDNRGKLFF,TGTGCCAGCAGCCAAGATAACCGGGGAAAACTGTTTTTT
TRBV7-8,few,NA,TRBJ2-2,CASSPRDFMNTGELFF,TGTGCCAGCAGCCCGCGGGACTTTATGAACACCGGGGAGCTGTTTTTT
TRBV7-2,many,TRBD2,TRBJ2-2,CASRPPGGWNTGELFF,TGTGCCAGCAGACCTCCGGGGGGTTGGAACACCGGGGAGCTGTTTTTT
TRBV15,many,NA,TRBJ1-5,CATSRKGNQPQHF,TGTGCCACCAGCAGGAAGGGCAATCAGCCCCAGCATTTT
TRBV12-3/TRBV12-4,many,TRBD1,TRBJ2-1,CASIKQGDSYNEQFF,TGTGCCAGCATCAAACAGGGGGACTCCTACAATGAGCAGTTCTTC
TRBV11-2,many,NA,TRBJ2-3,CASSHFKTIF,TGTGCCAGCAGCCACTTTAAGACCATCTTT
TRBV4-1,NA,NA,TRBJ2-1,CASSQESPGNEQFF,TGCGCCAGCAGCCAAGAGAGTCCAGGGAATGAGCAGTTCTTC
TRBV20-1,many,TRBD1,TRBJ1-2,CSALQGAF,TGCAGTGCTTTACAGGGGGCCTTC
TRBV11-2,many,TRBD2,TRBJ2-7,CASSPRVAGVYEQYF,TGTGCCAGCAGCCCCCGGGTAGCGGGGGTCTACGAGCAGTACTTC
TRBV7-8,many,TRBD2,TRBJ2-5,CASTQSIAGGPGETQYF,TGTGCCAGCACCCAAAGTATAGCGGGAGGCCCAGGGGAGACCCAGTACTTC
TRBV4-1,many,NA,TRBJ1-2,CASSQEGFGYGYTF,TGCGCCAGCAGCCAGGAAGGCTTTGGTTATGGCTACACCTTC
TRBV12-3/TRBV12-4,many,NA,TRBJ2-2,CASIDPLITGELFF,TGTGCCAGCATCGACCCCCTTATAACCGGGGAGCTGTTTTTT
TRBV30,few,TRBD1,TRBJ1-5,CAFGQDYNQPQHF,TGTGCATTCGGACAGGACTATAATCAGCCCCAGCATTTT
TRBV6-2/TRBV6-3,NA,TRBD1,TRBJ1-1,CASQVQENFDRGRRDTEAFF,TGTGCCAGCCAAGTCCAAGAAAACTTCGACAGGGGGCGACGGGACACTGAAGCTTTCTTT
TRBV25-1,many,NA,TRBJ2-2,CASSAHRVRTGELFF,TGTGCCAGCAGTGCGCACAGGGTACGAACCGGGGAGCTGTTTTTT
TRBV6-1,many,TRBD2,TRBJ2-7,CASSPYSGSLYEQYF,TGTGCCAGCAGCCCTTATAGCGGGAGTCTCTACGAGCAGTACTTC
TRBV12-3/TRBV12-4,many,TRBD2,TRBJ2-7,CASSLAGGGEQYF,TGTGCCAGCAGTTTAGCTGGGGGGGGCGAGCAGTACTTC
TRBV7-8,many,NA,TRBJ2-1,CASSFAHEQFF,TGTGCCAGCAGCTTCGCCCATGAGCAGTTCTTC
TRBV29-1,many,NA,TRBJ2-5,CSAQGRRETQYF,TGCAGCGCCCAGGGTAGGAGAGAGACCCAGTACTTC
TRBV4-2,many,TRBD1,TRBJ2-7,CASSQAGTGDEQYF,TGTGCCAGCAGCCAGGCAGGGACAGGGGATGAGCAGTACTTC
TRBV7-3,many,NA,TRBJ2-1,CASSFRNGPYNEQFF,TGTGCCAGCAGCTTTAGGAACGGACCGTACAATGAGCAGTTCTTC
TRBV9,many,NA,TRBJ2-1,CASSSRAISDEQFF,TGTGCCAGCAGCTCCCGGGCTATTTCAGATGAGCAGTTCTTC
TRBV7-2,few,TRBD1,TRBJ1-2,CATTSGTGRRYTF,TGTGCTACAACGTCCGGGACAGGCCGCCGCTACACCTTC
TRBV7-9,many,NA,TRBJ1-2,CASSLGQANYGYTF,TGTGCCAGCAGCTTAGGACAGGCGAACTATGGCTACACCTTC
TRBV20-1,many,TRBD2,TRBJ2-1,CSAGVGAGLARNEQFF,TGCAGTGCTGGTGTAGGTGCTGGACTAGCAAGAAATGAGCAGTTCTTC
TRBV12-2,NA,NA,TRBJ2-1,CASRFRERNEQFF,TGTGCAAGTCGCTTTCGGGAGCGGAATGAGCAGTTCTTC
TRBV6-1,many,TRBD2,TRBJ2-4,CASSPGGLAKNIQYF,TGTGCCAGCAGTCCGGGGGGACTAGCCAAAAACATTCAGTACTTC
TRBV6-5,many,NA,TRBJ2-7,CASSYSRTGYEQYF,TGTGCCAGCAGTTACTCGAGAACAGGCTACGAGCAGTACTTC
TRBV30,NA,NA,TRBJ1-2,CAWSSPQTAYGYTF,TGTGCCTGGAGTAGTCCCCAGACCGCGTATGGCTACACCTTC
TRBV18,few,NA,TRBJ2-5,CASSPPVETQYF,TGTGCCAGCTCACCACCTGTGGAGACCCAGTACTTC
TRBV28,many,NA,TRBJ2-2,CASSGRYTGELFF,TGTGCCAGCAGCGGGAGATACACCGGGGAGCTGTTTTTT
TRBV6-5,many,TRBD2,TRBJ2-7,CASSYSSPGGPGEQYF,TGTGCCAGCAGTTACTCGTCCCCGGGAGGGCCGGGCGAGCAGTACTTC
TRBV20-1,many,NA,TRBJ2-7,CSATLPPGHYEQYF,TGCAGTGCTACTCTACCACCCGGTCACTACGAGCAGTACTTC
TRBV12-3/TRBV12-4,NA,NA,TRBJ2-3,CGSSYLGGDTQYF,TGTGGCAGCAGTTACTTGGGGGGAGATACGCAGTATTTT
TRBV28,NA,TRBD2,TRBJ2-5,CASSSPSGRGRETQYF,TGTGCCAGCAGCTCTCCTAGCGGGAGAGGGCGTGAGACCCAGTACTTC
TRBV14,NA,TRBD1,TRBJ2-1,CTSSPGQGSYNEQFF,TGTACCAGCAGCCCGGGACAGGGATCCTACAATGAGCAGTTCTTC